A selection of T cell receptor beta chains follows, all from one sample in a study of blood T cell repertoires in COVID-19. This table comes from immunoSEQ multiplex PCR, and its TCRdb copy is limited to in-frame clones, with some not included. The data show 100,000 or so clones, more than 85% seen once. What was sequenced was peripheral blood. Receptors were obtained from a man aged 18 to 29 with acute or convalescent COVID-19. CDR3s include the opening cysteine and the closing phenylalanine or tryptophan. The D gene is left open where the match is weak. Clone sizes are given selectively: once, few, many, or a class where the clone is expanded.

V	size	D	J	CDR3	DNA
TRBV6-5	-	-	TRBJ2-3	CASSYSLGVAQYF	TGTGCCAGCAGTTACTCTCTAGGGGTCGCGCAGTATTTT
TRBV7-9	-	-	TRBJ1-4	CASLVVSEATNEKLFF	TGTGCCAGCCTCGTAGTGTCCGAAGCAACTAATGAAAAACTGTTTTTT
TRBV6-5	once	-	TRBJ1-6	CASRGHSSSPLHF	TGTGCCAGCAGAGGACATAGTAGTTCACCCCTCCACTTT
TRBV2	few	-	TRBJ2-7	CASSENRDTTYEQYF	TGTGCCAGCAGTGAAAACAGGGACACTACCTACGAGCAGTACTTC
TRBV7-9	few	TRBD1	TRBJ1-2	CASSRDREGNGYTF	TGTGCCAGCAGCCGGGACAGGGAAGGGAATGGCTACACCTTC
TRBV7-2	once	TRBD2	TRBJ2-1	CASSPGTSGSQQFF	TGTGCCAGCAGTCCCGGGACTAGCGGGAGCCAGCAGTTCTTC
TRBV5-8	-	-	TRBJ2-1	CASSPKPRRSAPNEQFF	TGTGCCAGCAGCCCAAAACCCCGGAGGTCGGCCCCCAATGAGCAGTTCTTC
TRBV5-1	-	-	TRBJ2-1	CASAQGYDNEQFF	TGCGCCAGCGCACAGGGTTACGACAATGAGCAGTTCTTC
TRBV3-1/TRBV3-2	-	-	TRBJ2-7	CASSLRGFYEQYF	TGTGCCAGCAGTCTTCGAGGCTTCTACGAGCAGTACTTC
TRBV9	-	TRBD2	TRBJ2-2	CASSESGSAGELFF	TGTGCCAGCAGCGAGAGCGGGAGCGCCGGGGAGCTGTTTTTT
TRBV15	once	-	TRBJ2-3	CATSQPGYRTSTDTQYF	TGTGCCACCAGCCAGCCTGGGTACAGGACAAGCACAGATACGCAGTATTTT